This T cell receptor beta chain stems from a study of T cells in Graves' hyperthyroidism and ophthalmopathy. It was RNA transcripts that yielded the amplified TCR beta CDR3 regions. RT-PCR in the first round (using the HTBI primer set) targeted the TCR CDR3. A single record per CDR3 protein comes from TCRdb applying MiXCR to the multiplex PCR reads. This table holds 300,000 to 400,000 distinct CDR3 sequences, around a sixth found once. V shed 5 bases and J shed 9 bases, with 17 bases lying between them. Germline lookup yields CDR1 SGHAT and CDR2 FQNNGV. There are 13 residues in the CDR3. This TCR was recovered from a woman aged 50 to 60 with Graves' hyperthyroidism. This rearrangement joins TRBV11-2 to TRBJ2-7; D is perhaps TRBD1 or TRBD2 (5 bases each). Sequenced input: blood. CDR3: CASSPGTALRQYV. CDR3 nucleotide sequence: TGTGCCAGCAGCCCCGGGACGGCCCTTCGGCAGTACGTC.